These 26 T cell receptor beta chains were sequenced from one sample in a study of blood T cell repertoires in COVID-19. Clones were read by immunoSEQ multiplex PCR, and TCRdb kept only the in-frame ones, dropping some. Found here are about 200,000 clones, 75% to 90% of them singletons; the top ten hold over 7%. The source material was peripheral blood. The receptors originated from a woman aged 80 or over with COVID-19, enrolled during active disease.

This clone was observed a handful of times. The chain employs TRBV18 and TRBJ1-2, with 8 bases that match TRBD1. Germline V gives CDR1 KGHSH, CDR2 LQKENI. After removal of 6 bases from V and 4 bases from J, the junction contained 7 bases not matched to a gene. This CDR3 region has 14 residues. The CDR3 loop reads CASSPSGQGYGYTF. The CDR3 DNA reads as TGTGCCAGCTCCCCTTCAGGACAGGGCTATGGCTACACCTTC. Variable domain in full (rest from reference TRBV18 and TRBJ1-2): NAGVMQNPRHLVRRRGQEARLRCSPMKGHSHVYWYRQLPEEGLKFMVYLQKENIIDESGMPKERFSAEFPKEGPSILRIQQVVRGDSAAYFCASSPSGQGYGYTFGSGTRLTVV.

This clone has more than one count but fewer than ten. The chain couples TRBV6-5 to TRBJ1-2; TRBD1 might be the D (6 bases). Germline V CDR1 and CDR2: MNHEY, SVGAGI. The CDR3 is made up of 14 amino acids. Trimming shortened V by 3 bases and J by 8 bases, and 16 bases separated the two germline ends. The CDR3 DNA reads TGTGCCAGCAGTTATCTTCGGGACATAAAGGGCTACACCTTC. Its protein is CASSYLRDIKGYTF.

The V and J genes are TRBV5-6 and TRBJ1-2; 9 bases fit TRBD1. CDR3 length equals 14 residues. V was pared by 3 bases and J by 7 bases, with 7 bases of the junction left unmatched. Germline loops: CDR1 SGHDT, CDR2 YYEEEE. The CDR3 sequence: CASSYRDRVSGYTF. DNA of the CDR3: TGTGCCAGCAGCTACCGGGACAGGGTCTCTGGCTACACCTTC.

There are a few counts of this clone. The chain is built from TRBV27 and TRBJ1-1, with a possible D match to TRBD1 (6 bases). In germline, CDR1 is MNHEY, CDR2 SMNVEV (reference sequence). V lost 3 bases and J 2 bases, leaving 16 bases between the germline ends. The CDR3 is made up of 16 amino acids. The CDR3 bases are TGTGCCAGCAGTTTGCTGCGGGGGGCCGATAACACTGAAGCTTTCTTT. Translating gives CASSLLRGADNTEAFF.

This clone was seen a few times. The rearrangement joins TRBV7-2 to TRBJ1-1, with a tentative D call TRBD1 (6 bases). Germline CDR1 and CDR2: SGHTA and FQGNSA. This CDR3 region has 16 residues. The V gene lost 5 bases and the J gene lost 1 base, with 17 bases spanning the gap. As DNA, the CDR3 is TGTGCCAGCAGCCCACCAGGACAGCCGGCGAACACTGAAGCTTTCTTT. The encoded protein is CASSPPGQPANTEAFF.

The V call is TRBV4-2, the J call TRBJ2-5, with 8 bases lining up with TRBD2. This CDR3 is 16 amino acids long. The V and J ends lost 2 bases and 1 base, in that order; junction bases with no gene match: 6. CDR1 LGHNA and CDR2 YNFKEQ come from the germline V gene. This CDR3 reads CASSQLSGGPQETQYF. DNA for the CDR3: TGTGCCAGCAGCCAACTAAGCGGGGGACCCCAAGAGACCCAGTACTTC.

CDR3 region: CASSPGTGNYGYTF. The CDR3, as DNA: TGTGCCAGCAGCCCTGGGACAGGGAACTATGGCTACACCTTC. This sequence joins TRBV3-1 (or the pseudogene TRBV3-2) and TRBJ1-2; 9 nucleotides match TRBD1. This CDR3 contains 14 residues. V lost 4 bases, J lost 2 bases, and 2 bases stayed unmatched. Germline-derived CDR1 and CDR2 are LGHDT and YNNKEL (reference sequence).

Comments on this clone: With a much larger clone just one base away, this may be a read error. V is TRBV6-5 and J is TRBJ1-5; 9 bases map to TRBD1. This CDR3 region has 14 residues. The junction had 3 bases not matched to a gene; V was cut back by 5 bases and J by 4 bases. Germline CDR1 MNHEY, CDR2 SVGAGI. CDR3 region: CASSPGTGNQPQHF. Here the CDR3 DNA reads TGTGCCAGCAGTCCCGGGACAGGGAATCAGCCCCAGCATTTT.

The chain employs TRBV6-2 or TRBV6-3 and TRBJ1-1, with 8 positions matching TRBD1. CDR1 and CDR2 (germline): MNHEY, SVGEGT. V was clipped by 6 bases and J by 0 bases; unmatched bases: 9. The CDR3 spans 16 residues. CDR3 amino acids: CASSEILQGVNTEAFF. The CDR3 nucleotides are TGTGCCAGCAGCGAGATACTACAGGGGGTGAACACTGAAGCTTTCTTT.

V gene TRBV30 combines with J gene TRBJ1-1; maybe TRBD1 (5 bases). Trimming stripped 4 bases from V and 0 bases from J, with 9 bases between. Germline lookup yields CDR1 GTSNPN and CDR2 SVGIG (reference sequence). The CDR3 runs to 13 residues. The CDR3 DNA sequence: TGTGCCTGGACTAGACAGATGAACACTGAAGCTTTCTTT. Amino acids: CAWTRQMNTEAFF.

The gene calls are TRBV7-9 and TRBJ1-1; D remains ambiguous. The CDR3 contains 13 residues. The V end was cut by 4 bases, the J end by 0 bases, with 6 bases between. CDR1 is SEHNR, CDR2 FQNEAQ, per germline (reference sequence). CDR3 region: CASSYSVNTEAFF. CDR3 nucleotide sequence: TGTGCCAGCAGCTATTCAGTGAACACTGAAGCTTTCTTT.

The chain joins TRBV27 to TRBJ1-1; D ambiguous. Looked up from germline, CDR1 is MNHEY and CDR2 is SMNVEV (reference sequence). CDR3 length: 13 amino acids. V dropped 2 bases and J dropped 1 base, with 5 bases sitting between them. CDR3 in amino acids: CASSLQANTEAFF. In nucleotides, the CDR3 is TGTGCCAGCAGTTTACAGGCGAACACTGAAGCTTTCTTT.

DNA for the CDR3: TGTGCCAGCAGCGCCAGGACAGGGGGTACCAATGGCTACACCTTC. Amino acid sequence: CASSARTGGTNGYTF. This sequence joins TRBV5-5 and TRBJ1-2, with TRBD1 identical over 10 bases. This CDR3 spans 15 amino acids. In germline, CDR1 is SGHKS, CDR2 YYEKEE (reference sequence). With V trimmed by 4 bases and J by 6 bases, 9 bases remained unmatched.

This clone has a single count. This rearrangement joins TRBV6-2 or TRBV6-3 to TRBJ1-1, with 7 positions matching TRBD1. The germline CDR1 and CDR2 sequences are MNHEY and SVGEGT. The V and J ends lost 6 bases and 4 bases, in that order; junction bases with no gene match: 8. The CDR3 is 14 residues long. CDR3 in amino acids: CASSHEGAGTEAFF. DNA of the CDR3: TGTGCCAGCAGCCACGAGGGGGCTGGCACTGAAGCTTTCTTT.

The chain recombines TRBV7-9 with TRBJ1-6, with D maybe TRBD1 (5 bases). The germline V and J ends were trimmed by 5 bases and 10 bases, with 15 bases remaining between them. The germline V gene has CDR1 SEHNR and CDR2 FQNEAQ (reference sequence). The CDR3 has 14 amino acids. The CDR3 DNA reads TGTGCCAGCAGCCAAACACCCCCAGGGTCACCCCTCCACTTT. Its protein product is CASSQTPPGSPLHF. Looking up the rest from reference TRBV7-9 and TRBJ1-6 gives the full variable domain: DTGVSQNPRHKITKRGQNVTFRCDPISEHNRLYWYRQTLGQGPEFLTYFQNEAQLEKSRLLSDRFSAERPKGSFSTLEIQRTEQGDSAMYLCASSQTPPGSPLHFGNGTRLTVT.

The genes are TRBV30 and TRBJ1-5, with D unclear. Trimming took off 5 bases at V and 4 bases at J, with 12 bases between the two ends. Germline lookup yields CDR1 GTSNPN and CDR2 SVGIG (reference sequence). The CDR3 runs 13 residues. This CDR3 reads CAWDHSGNQPQHF. The CDR3 DNA follows: TGTGCCTGGGACCACTCGGGGAATCAGCCCCAGCATTTT.

V is TRBV6-5 and J is TRBJ1-1, with D possibly TRBD1 on 5 matching bases. CDR3 length equals 16 residues. The germline V gene has CDR1 MNHEY and CDR2 SVGAGI. V was cut by 2 bases and J by 1 base, with 14 bases left in between. CDR3 in DNA: TGTGCCAGCAGTTACCCTTTGTCTACAGGGAACACTGAAGCTTTCTTT. Its protein is CASSYPLSTGNTEAFF.

The rearrangement links TRBV5-1 to TRBJ1-5, with D perhaps TRBD1 (5 bases). The CDR3 has 15 amino acids. The germline V gene has CDR1 SGHRS and CDR2 YFSETQ. V lost 4 bases and J lost 6, with 17 bases in between. The CDR3 loop is CASSPGAGLGQPQHF. CDR3 DNA sequence: TGCGCCAGCAGCCCCGGAGCAGGGCTGGGTCAGCCCCAGCATTTT.

This clone was detected only a few times. The rearrangement joins TRBV28 to TRBJ1-4; D perhaps matches TRBD1 (6 bases). Germline CDR1 reads MDHEN; CDR2 reads SYDVKM. Trimming shortened V by 7 bases and J by 2 bases, and 8 bases separated the two germline ends. The CDR3 length is 13 residues. The CDR3 sequence: CASKGVTNEKLFF. CDR3 sequence (DNA): TGTGCCAGCAAGGGGGTGACTAATGAAAAACTGTTTTTT.

The chain couples TRBV7-2 to TRBJ2-1; no firm D call. Germline V gives CDR1 SGHTA, CDR2 FQGNSA. V was cut by 6 bases and J by 7 bases, with 13 bases left in between. The CDR3 is made up of 13 amino acids. The CDR3 sequence is CASSLTYLNEQFF. The DNA of the CDR3 is TGTGCCAGCAGTTTGACTTATTTAAATGAGCAGTTCTTC.

The V and J genes are TRBV3-1 (or the pseudogene TRBV3-2) and TRBJ1-1, with 7 bases identical to TRBD1. J lost 11 bases, V lost 5 bases, and 11 bases had no gene match. Germline V gene data show CDR1 as LGHDT and CDR2 as YNNKEL (reference sequence). The length of the CDR3 is 13 residues. DNA for the CDR3: TGTGCCAGCAGCGAAAGACAGGGCCGTCGGGCTTTCTTT. Its protein product is CASSERQGRRAFF.

The genes are TRBV6-5 and TRBJ2-1; a weak D match, TRBD2 (6 bases). The CDR3 runs to 13 residues. Germline values: CDR1 MNHEY, CDR2 SVGAGI. Between the trimmed V and J ends, which lost 8 bases and 6 bases, there was a span of 14 bases. The CDR3 loop is CASSSQGGNEQFF. CDR3 bases: TGTGCCAGCTCCTCCCAGGGAGGCAATGAGCAGTTCTTC.

The CDR3: CASSQGTVNTEAFF. In DNA form, the CDR3 reads TGTGCCAGCAGCCAGGGGACAGTGAACACTGAAGCTTTCTTT. V and J are TRBV7-2 and TRBJ1-1; 7 bases fit TRBD1. The germline gives CDR1 SGHTA, CDR2 FQGNSA. The CDR3 sequence is 14 residues long. Unmatched junction bases numbered 3, after V lost 5 bases and J lost 0 bases.

The V and J genes are TRBV28 and TRBJ1-1, with D possibly being TRBD1 (5 bases). This CDR3 comprises 15 residues. V lost 4 bases and J 2 bases, leaving 14 bases between the germline ends. The germline V gene has CDR1 MDHEN and CDR2 SYDVKM. The CDR3 DNA is TGTGCCAGCAGTTCCTCGGCTGGACATAACACTGAAGCTTTCTTT. This gives the protein CASSSSAGHNTEAFF.

V and J are TRBV6-6 and TRBJ1-1, with a tentative D call TRBD1 (6 bases). Germline V gene data show CDR1 as MNHNY and CDR2 as SVGAGI (reference sequence). V was clipped by 4 bases and J by 9 bases, with 18 bases between them. This CDR3 is 14 amino acids long. CDR3 sequence (DNA): TGTGCCAGCAGTTTACAGGGCGCCATCCCTAAAGCTTTCTTT. Encoded protein: CASSLQGAIPKAFF.

CDR3 amino acids: CASSPSQGEPQHF. CDR3 in DNA: TGTGCCAGCTCCCCGTCCCAGGGCGAGCCCCAGCATTTT. This sequence joins TRBV18 and TRBJ1-5; tentative D call: TRBD1 (5 bases). V gave up 6 bases and J gave up 8 bases, with 14 bases separating them. Germline loops: CDR1 KGHSH, CDR2 LQKENI. This CDR3 spans 13 amino acids.